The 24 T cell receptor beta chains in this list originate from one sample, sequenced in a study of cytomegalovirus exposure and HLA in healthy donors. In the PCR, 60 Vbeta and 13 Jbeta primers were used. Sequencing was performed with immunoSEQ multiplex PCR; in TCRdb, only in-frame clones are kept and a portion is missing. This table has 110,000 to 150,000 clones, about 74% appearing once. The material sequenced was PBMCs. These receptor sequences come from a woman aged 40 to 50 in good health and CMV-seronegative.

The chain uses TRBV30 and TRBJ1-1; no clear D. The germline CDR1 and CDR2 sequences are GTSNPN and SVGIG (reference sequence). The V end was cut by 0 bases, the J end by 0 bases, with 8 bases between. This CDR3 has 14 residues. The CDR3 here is CAWSVNGMNTEAFF. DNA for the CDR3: TGTGCCTGGAGTGTGAACGGGATGAACACTGAAGCTTTCTTT. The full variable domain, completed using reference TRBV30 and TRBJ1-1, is SQTIHQWPATLVQPVGSPLSLECTVEGTSNPNLYWYRQAAGRGLQLLFYSVGIGQISSEVPQNLSASRPQDRQFILSSKKLLLSDSGFYLCAWSVNGMNTEAFFGQGTRLTVV.

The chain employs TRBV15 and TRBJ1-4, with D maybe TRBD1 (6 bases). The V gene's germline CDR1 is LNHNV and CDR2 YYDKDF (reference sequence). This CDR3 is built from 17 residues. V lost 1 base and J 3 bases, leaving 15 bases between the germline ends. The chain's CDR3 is CATSRGGTGIANEKLFF. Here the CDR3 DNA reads TGTGCCACCAGCAGAGGGGGAACAGGGATTGCTAATGAAAAACTGTTTTTT.

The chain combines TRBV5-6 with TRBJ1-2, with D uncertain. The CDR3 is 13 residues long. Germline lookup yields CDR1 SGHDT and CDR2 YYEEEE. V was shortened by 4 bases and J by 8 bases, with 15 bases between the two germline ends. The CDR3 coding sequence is TGTGCCAGCAGCCCGCCCCGGGTATCCGGCTACACCTTC. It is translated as CASSPPRVSGYTF. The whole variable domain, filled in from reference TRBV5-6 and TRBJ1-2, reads DAGVTQSPTHLIKTRGQQVTLRCSPKSGHDTVSWYQQALGQGPQFIFQYYEEEERQRGNFPDRFSGHQFPNYSSELNVNALLLGDSALYLCASSPPRVSGYTFGSGTRLTVV.

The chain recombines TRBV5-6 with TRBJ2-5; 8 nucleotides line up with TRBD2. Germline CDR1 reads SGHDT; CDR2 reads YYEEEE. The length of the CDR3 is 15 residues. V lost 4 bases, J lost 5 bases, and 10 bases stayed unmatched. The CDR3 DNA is TGTGCCAGCAGCCAAGCCGGGGGGGCATTCGAGACCCAGTACTTC. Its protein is CASSQAGGAFETQYF.

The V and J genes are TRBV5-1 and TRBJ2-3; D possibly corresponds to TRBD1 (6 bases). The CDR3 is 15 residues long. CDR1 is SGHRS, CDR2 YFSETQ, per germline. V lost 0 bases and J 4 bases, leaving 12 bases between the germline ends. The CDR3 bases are TGCGCCAGCAGCTTGGTGGCAGGGGAATCAGATACGCAGTATTTT. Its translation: CASSLVAGESDTQYF.

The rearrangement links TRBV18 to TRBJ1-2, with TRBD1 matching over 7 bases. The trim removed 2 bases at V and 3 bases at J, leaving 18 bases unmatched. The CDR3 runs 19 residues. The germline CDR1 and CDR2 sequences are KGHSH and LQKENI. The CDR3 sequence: CASSPFGVSGFRGDYGYTF. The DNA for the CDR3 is TGTGCCAGCTCACCATTTGGTGTTTCTGGATTCAGGGGGGACTATGGCTACACCTTC.

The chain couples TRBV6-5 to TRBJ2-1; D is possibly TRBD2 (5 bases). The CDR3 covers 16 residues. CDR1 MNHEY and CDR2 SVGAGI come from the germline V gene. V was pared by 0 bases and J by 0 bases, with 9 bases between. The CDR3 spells CASSYSSDYSYNEQFF. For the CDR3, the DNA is TGTGCCAGCAGTTACTCGAGCGACTACTCCTACAATGAGCAGTTCTTC.

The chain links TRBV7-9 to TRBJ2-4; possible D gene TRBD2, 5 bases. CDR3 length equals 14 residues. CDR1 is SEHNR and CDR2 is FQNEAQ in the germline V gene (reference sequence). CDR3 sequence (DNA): TGTGTAACGGGGTCAACGGATGCCAAAAACATTCAGTACTTC. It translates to CVTGSTDAKNIQYF.

CDR3 sequence (DNA): TGTGCCAGCAGCGTAGCGGGGTTATCCTACAATGAGCAGTTCTTC. Its translation is CASSVAGLSYNEQFF. J is TRBJ2-1 and V is TRBV6-4, with TRBD2 matching 8 bases. The germline gives CDR1 MRHNA, CDR2 SNTAGT. J lost 1 base, V lost 6 bases, and 5 bases had no gene match. The length of the CDR3 is 15 residues.

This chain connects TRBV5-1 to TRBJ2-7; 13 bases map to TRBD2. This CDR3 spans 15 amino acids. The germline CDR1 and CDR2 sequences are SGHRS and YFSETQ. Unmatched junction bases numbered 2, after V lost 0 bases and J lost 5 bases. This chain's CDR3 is CASSLAGLAGDEQYF. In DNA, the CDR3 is TGCGCCAGCAGCTTGGCAGGACTAGCGGGAGACGAGCAGTACTTC.

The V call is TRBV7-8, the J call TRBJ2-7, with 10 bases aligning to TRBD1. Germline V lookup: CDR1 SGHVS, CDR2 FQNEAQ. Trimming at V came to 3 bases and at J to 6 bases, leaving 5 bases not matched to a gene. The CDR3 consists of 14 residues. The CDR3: CASSFRQGAFEQYF. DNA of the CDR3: TGTGCCAGCAGCTTTCGACAGGGGGCGTTCGAGCAGTACTTC.

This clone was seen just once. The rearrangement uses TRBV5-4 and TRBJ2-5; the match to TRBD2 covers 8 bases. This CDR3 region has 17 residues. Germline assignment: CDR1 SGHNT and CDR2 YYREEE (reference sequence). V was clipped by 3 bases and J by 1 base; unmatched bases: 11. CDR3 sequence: CASSSRPKRGPQETQYF. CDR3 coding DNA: TGTGCCAGCAGCTCCCGACCAAAGCGGGGGCCCCAAGAGACCCAGTACTTC.

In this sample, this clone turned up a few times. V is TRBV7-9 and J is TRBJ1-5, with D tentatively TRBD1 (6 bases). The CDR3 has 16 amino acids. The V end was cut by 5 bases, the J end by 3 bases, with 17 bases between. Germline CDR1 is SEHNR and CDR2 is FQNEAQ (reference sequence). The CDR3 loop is CASSAEGWDTNQPQHF. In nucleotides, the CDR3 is TGTGCCAGCAGCGCAGAGGGGTGGGACACCAATCAGCCCCAGCATTTT.

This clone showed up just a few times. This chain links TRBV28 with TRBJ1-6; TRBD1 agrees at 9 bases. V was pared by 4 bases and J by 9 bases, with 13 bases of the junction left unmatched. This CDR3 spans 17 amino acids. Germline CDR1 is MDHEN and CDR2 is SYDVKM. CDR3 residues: CASSWRVLGQGISPLHF. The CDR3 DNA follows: TGTGCCAGCAGTTGGCGCGTCTTAGGACAGGGGATTTCACCCCTCCACTTT. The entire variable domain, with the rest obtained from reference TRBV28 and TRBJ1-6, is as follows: DVKVTQSSRYLVKRTGEKVFLECVQDMDHENMFWYRQDPGLGLRLIYFSYDVKMKEKGDIPEGYSVSREKKERFSLILESASTNQTSMYLCASSWRVLGQGISPLHFGNGTRLTVT.

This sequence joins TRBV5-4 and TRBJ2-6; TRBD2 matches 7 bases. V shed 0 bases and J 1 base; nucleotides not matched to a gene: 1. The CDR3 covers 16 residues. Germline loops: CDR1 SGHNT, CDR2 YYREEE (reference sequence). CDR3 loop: CASSLGGRSGANVLTF. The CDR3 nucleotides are TGTGCCAGCAGCTTGGGCGGGAGATCTGGGGCCAACGTCCTGACTTTC.

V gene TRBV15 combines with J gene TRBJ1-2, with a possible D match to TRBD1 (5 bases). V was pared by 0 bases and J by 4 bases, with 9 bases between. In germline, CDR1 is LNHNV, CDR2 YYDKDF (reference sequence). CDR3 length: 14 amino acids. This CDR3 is CATSRDTGGYGYTF. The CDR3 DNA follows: TGTGCCACCAGCAGAGACACGGGGGGCTATGGCTACACCTTC.

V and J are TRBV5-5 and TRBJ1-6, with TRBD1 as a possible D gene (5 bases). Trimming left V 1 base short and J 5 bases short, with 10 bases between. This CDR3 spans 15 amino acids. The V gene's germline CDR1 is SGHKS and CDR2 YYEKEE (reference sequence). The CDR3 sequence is CASSLTGDHNSPLHF. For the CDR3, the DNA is TGTGCCAGCAGCTTGACGGGGGACCATAATTCACCCCTCCACTTT.

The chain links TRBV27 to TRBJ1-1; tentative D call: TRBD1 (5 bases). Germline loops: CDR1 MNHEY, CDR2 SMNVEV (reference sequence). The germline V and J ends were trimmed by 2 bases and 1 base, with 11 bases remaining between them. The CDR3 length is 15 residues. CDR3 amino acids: CASSLNGGENTEAFF. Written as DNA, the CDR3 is TGTGCCAGCAGTTTAAATGGGGGGGAGAACACTGAAGCTTTCTTT.

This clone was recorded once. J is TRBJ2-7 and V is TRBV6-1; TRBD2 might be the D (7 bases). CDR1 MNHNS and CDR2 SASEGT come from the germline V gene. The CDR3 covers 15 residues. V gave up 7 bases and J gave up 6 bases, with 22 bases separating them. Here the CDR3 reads CASKVGGTLPFEQYF. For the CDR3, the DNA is TGTGCCAGCAAAGTGGGGGGGACACTGCCCTTCGAGCAGTACTTC.

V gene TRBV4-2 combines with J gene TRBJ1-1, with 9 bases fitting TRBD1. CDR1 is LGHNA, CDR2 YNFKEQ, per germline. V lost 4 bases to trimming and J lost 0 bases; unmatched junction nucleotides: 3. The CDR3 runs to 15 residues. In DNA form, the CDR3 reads TGTGCCAGCAGCCCAAGGACAGGGGTGAACACTGAAGCTTTCTTT. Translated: CASSPRTGVNTEAFF.

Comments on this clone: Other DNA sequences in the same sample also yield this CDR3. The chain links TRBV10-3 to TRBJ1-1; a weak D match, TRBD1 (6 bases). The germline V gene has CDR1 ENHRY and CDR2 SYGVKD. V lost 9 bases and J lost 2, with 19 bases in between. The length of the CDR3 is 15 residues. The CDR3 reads CAIRKRTEENTEAFF. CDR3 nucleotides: TGTGCCATTAGAAAGCGGACAGAGGAAAACACTGAAGCTTTCTTT.

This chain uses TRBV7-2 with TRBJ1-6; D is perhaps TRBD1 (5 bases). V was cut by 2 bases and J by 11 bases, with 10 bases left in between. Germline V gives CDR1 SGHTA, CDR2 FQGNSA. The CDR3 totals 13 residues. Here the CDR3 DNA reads TGTGCCAGCAGCTTAACAGGCGTCCCACCCCTCCACTTT. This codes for CASSLTGVPPLHF.

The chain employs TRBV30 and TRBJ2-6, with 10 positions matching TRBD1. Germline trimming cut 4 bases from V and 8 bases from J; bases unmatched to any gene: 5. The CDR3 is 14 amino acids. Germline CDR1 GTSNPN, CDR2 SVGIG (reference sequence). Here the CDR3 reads CAWNTGQGPNVLTF. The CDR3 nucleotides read TGTGCCTGGAATACGGGACAGGGGCCCAACGTCCTGACTTTC.

For the CDR3, the DNA is TGTGCTAGTGGTTTGGTATTGGGCGGCGGGAGATCCTACAATGAGCAGTTCTTC. Its translation is CASGLVLGGGRSYNEQFF. The J gene is TRBJ2-1, the V gene TRBV12-5, with TRBD2 matching over 7 bases. In germline, CDR1 is LGHNT, CDR2 FRNRAP. After removal of 0 bases from V and 1 base from J, the junction contained 9 bases not matched to a gene. The CDR3 is 18 amino acids.